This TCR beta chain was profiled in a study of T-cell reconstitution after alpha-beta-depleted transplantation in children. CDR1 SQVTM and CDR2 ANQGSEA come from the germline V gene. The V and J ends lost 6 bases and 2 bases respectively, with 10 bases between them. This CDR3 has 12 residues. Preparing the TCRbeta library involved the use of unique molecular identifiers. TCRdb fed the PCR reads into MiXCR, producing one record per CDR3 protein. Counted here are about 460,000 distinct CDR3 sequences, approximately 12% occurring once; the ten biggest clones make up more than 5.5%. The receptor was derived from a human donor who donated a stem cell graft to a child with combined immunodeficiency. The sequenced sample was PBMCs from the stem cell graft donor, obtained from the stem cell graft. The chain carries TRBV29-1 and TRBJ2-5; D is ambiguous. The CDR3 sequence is CSVRPVQETQYF. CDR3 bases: TGCAGCGTGCGACCAGTACAAGAGACCCAGTACTTC. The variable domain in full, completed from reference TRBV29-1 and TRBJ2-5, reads SAVISQKPSRDICQRGTSLTIQCQVDSQVTMMFWYRQQPGQSLTLIATANQGSEATYESGFVIDKFPISRPNLTFSTLTVSNMSPEDSSIYLCSVRPVQETQYFGPGTRLLVL.